Listed below are T cell receptor beta chains from one sample, sequenced in a study of blood T cell dynamics during melanoma immunotherapy. Measured with immunoSEQ multiplex PCR; TCRdb has only the in-frame clones, and not every one. Among roughly 5,900 clones listed, over 75% were seen once. Sequencing was performed on blood, taken from a patient treated with checkpoint blockade. The receptors were gathered from a human donor with melanoma. The CDR3 runs from the conserved cysteine through the conserved F or W. The order of the fields is J gene, clone size, V gene, D gene, CDR3 DNA, CDR3 protein. A D gene is named only where the DNA matches it firmly. Rows may omit the clone size; those that give it use once, few, many or a size class.

TRBJ1-5 . TRBV7-9 TRBD1 TGTGCCAGCAGCTCAGGGGGGGTCAATCAGCCCCAGCATTTT CASSSGGVNQPQHF
TRBJ1-5 . TRBV4-1 . TGCGCCAGCAGCCAGGGCTTAGGCAATCAGCCCCAGCATTTT CASSQGLGNQPQHF
TRBJ2-2 . TRBV19 TRBD1 TGTGCCAGCAGGACAGGACCTACCGGGGAGCTGTTTTTT CASRTGPTGELFF
TRBJ1-5 few TRBV4-2 TRBD1 TGTGCCAGCAGCCAAGGAACCGGGACAGGGGGCAATCAGCCCCAGCATTTT CASSQGTGTGGNQPQHF
TRBJ1-1 . TRBV19 . TGTGCCAGTAGTATGCGGGAAATGAACACTGAAGCTTTCTTT CASSMREMNTEAFF
TRBJ2-6 . TRBV5-4 . TGTGCCAGCGCGGGGGCGACGGGGGCCAACGTCCTGACTTTC CASAGATGANVLTF
TRBJ2-2 few TRBV2 . TGTGCCACTGGGACAACCCCGAGCGGCACCGGGGAGCTGTTTTTT CATGTTPSGTGELFF
TRBJ1-5 . TRBV6-6 . TGTGCCAGTACAGTTAACCCGTTCCCGAGACAGCCCCAGCATTTT CASTVNPFPRQPQHF
TRBJ2-1 once TRBV11-1 . TGTGCCAGCAGCTTGAGCATAAGTCCCTACAATGAGCAGTTCTTC CASSLSISPYNEQFF
TRBJ2-3 . TRBV19 . TGTGCCAGTAGTACGGGGGCCGCTAGCACAGATACGCAGTATTTT CASSTGAASTDTQYF
TRBJ2-7 . TRBV30 TRBD1 TGTGCCTGCAAGACAGGGCTCACCTACGAGCAGTACTTC CACKTGLTYEQYF
TRBJ2-7 . TRBV28 . TGTGCCAGCAGTTTTGTCGGGACCTCATTCTACGAGCAGTACTTC CASSFVGTSFYEQYF
TRBJ2-7 . TRBV7-9 . TGTGCCAGCGGATCCCGGGACTCCTACGAGCAGTACTTC CASGSRDSYEQYF
TRBJ2-7 . TRBV5-4 TRBD1 TGTGCCAGCAGCTTGGCGTGGGACAGGGGGCAGTACGAGCAGTACTTC CASSLAWDRGQYEQYF
TRBJ2-3 . TRBV5-8 . TGTGCCAGCCTTCGATCCTGGCTCGCAGATACGCAGTATTTT CASLRSWLADTQYF
TRBJ2-2 . TRBV5-1 TRBD2 TGCGCCAGCAGCCTTATAGCGGGGGCCTACACCGGGGAGCTGTTTTTT CASSLIAGAYTGELFF
TRBJ2-6 . TRBV6-1 . TGTGCCAGCAGTGATGGTGGACAGCGAATCGCTGGGGCCAACGTCCTGACTTTC CASSDGGQRIAGANVLTF
TRBJ2-5 . TRBV5-1 . TGCGCCAGCAGCTCGCAATGGGGACAAGAGACCCAGTACTTC CASSSQWGQETQYF
TRBJ2-3 once TRBV11-3 TRBD2 TGTGCCAGCAGCCCGGGGGTAGCGGGTTTTGATACGCAGTATTTT CASSPGVAGFDTQYF